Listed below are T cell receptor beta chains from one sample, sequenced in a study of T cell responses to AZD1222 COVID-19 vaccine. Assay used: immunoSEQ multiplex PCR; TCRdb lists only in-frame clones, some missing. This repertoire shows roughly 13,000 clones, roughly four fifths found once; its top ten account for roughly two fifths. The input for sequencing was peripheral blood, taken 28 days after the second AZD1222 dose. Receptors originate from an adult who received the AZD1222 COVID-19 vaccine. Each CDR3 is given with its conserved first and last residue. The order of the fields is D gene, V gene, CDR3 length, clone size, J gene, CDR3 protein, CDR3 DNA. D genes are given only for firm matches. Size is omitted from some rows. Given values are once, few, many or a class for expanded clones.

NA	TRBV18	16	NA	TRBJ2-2	CASSPLGAGMAGELFF	TGTGCCAGCTCACCACTAGGGGCCGGGATGGCCGGGGAGCTGTTTTTT
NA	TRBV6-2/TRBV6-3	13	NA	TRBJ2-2	CASRYRDPGELFF	TGTGCCAGCAGGTACCGGGACCCCGGGGAGCTGTTTTTT
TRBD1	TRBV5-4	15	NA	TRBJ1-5	CASSTGQGANQPQHF	TGTGCCAGCAGCACGGGACAGGGTGCCAATCAGCCCCAGCATTTT
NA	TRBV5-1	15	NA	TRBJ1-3	CASSLGAGSGNTIYF	TGCGCCAGCAGCTTGGGGGCAGGGAGCGGAAACACCATATATTTT
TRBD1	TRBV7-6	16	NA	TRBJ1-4	CASSRRDRATNEKLFF	TGTGCCAGCTCCCGTCGGGACAGGGCAACTAATGAAAAACTGTTTTTT
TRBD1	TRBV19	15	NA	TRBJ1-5	CASSETGGGNQPQHF	TGTGCCAGTAGCGAAACAGGGGGCGGGAATCAGCCCCAGCATTTT
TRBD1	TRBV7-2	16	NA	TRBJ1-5	CASSPNQGGNNQPQHF	TGTGCCAGCAGCCCAAATCAGGGGGGAAACAATCAGCCCCAGCATTTT
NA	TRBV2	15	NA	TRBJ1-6	CASRIDGQGFSPLHF	TGTGCCAGCAGAATTGACGGGCAGGGGTTTTCACCCCTCCACTTT
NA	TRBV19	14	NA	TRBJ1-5	CASSGQGFNQPQHF	TGTGCCAGTAGTGGCCAGGGCTTCAATCAGCCCCAGCATTTT
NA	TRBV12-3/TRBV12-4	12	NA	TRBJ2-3	CASSGGSDTQYF	TGTGCCAGCAGTGGGGGGTCAGATACGCAGTATTTT
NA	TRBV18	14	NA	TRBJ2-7	CASSYGASDPEQYF	TGTGCCAGCTCATACGGGGCCTCTGACCCGGAGCAGTACTTC
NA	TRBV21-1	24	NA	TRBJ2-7	CASSKRVFLVGVWTAGRSSYEQYF	TGTGCCAGCAGCAAAAGGGTTTTTTTGGTGGGGGTTTGGACGGCGGGACGGAGCTCCTACGAGCAGTACTTC
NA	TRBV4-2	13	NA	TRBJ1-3	CASSQDGGNTIYF	TGTGCCAGCAGCCAAGATGGCGGAAACACCATATATTTT
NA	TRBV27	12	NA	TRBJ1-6	CASTQYNSPLHF	TGTGCCAGCACCCAATATAATTCACCCCTCCACTTT
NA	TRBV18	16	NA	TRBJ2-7	CASSPEVGTSSYEQYF	TGTGCCAGCTCACCAGAGGTAGGGACCAGCTCCTACGAGCAGTACTTC
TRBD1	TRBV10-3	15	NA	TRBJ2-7	CAINNPGTGGYEQYF	TGTGCCATCAATAACCCCGGGACAGGGGGCTACGAGCAGTACTTC
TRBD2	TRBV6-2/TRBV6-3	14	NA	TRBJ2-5	CASSSLAGQETQYF	TGTGCCAGCAGTTCCCTAGCGGGGCAAGAGACCCAGTACTTC
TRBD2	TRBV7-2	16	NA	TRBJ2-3	CASSLWLAGYTDTQYF	TGTGCCAGCAGCTTATGGCTAGCGGGGTACACAGATACGCAGTATTTT
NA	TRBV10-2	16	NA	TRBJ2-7	CASSESKVRYSYEQYF	TGCGCCAGCAGTGAGTCGAAAGTACGATACAGCTACGAGCAGTACTTC
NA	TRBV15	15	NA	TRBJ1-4	CATSRDGRANEKLFF	TGTGCCACCAGCAGAGATGGCAGGGCAAATGAAAAACTGTTTTTT
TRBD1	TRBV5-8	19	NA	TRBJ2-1	CASSFMTTSGQGIYNEQFF	TGTGCCAGCAGCTTTATGACAACTTCAGGACAGGGGATTTACAATGAGCAGTTCTTC
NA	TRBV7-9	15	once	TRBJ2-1	CASSLLGHSRGEQFF	TGTGCCAGCAGCTTACTAGGTCACAGTAGGGGTGAGCAGTTCTTC
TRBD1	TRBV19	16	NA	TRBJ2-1	CASIPRDRGTYNEQFF	TGTGCCAGTATACCCCGGGACAGGGGAACCTACAATGAGCAGTTCTTC
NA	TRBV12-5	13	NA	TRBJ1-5	CASGLDSNQPQHF	TGTGCTAGTGGTTTAGATAGCAATCAGCCCCAGCATTTT
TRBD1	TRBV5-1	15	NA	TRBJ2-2	CASSLRDRGSGELFF	TGCGCCAGCAGCCTCCGGGACAGGGGTAGCGGGGAGCTGTTTTTT
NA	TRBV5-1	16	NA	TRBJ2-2	CASSSSGAANTGELFF	TGCGCCAGCAGCTCCTCAGGGGCCGCGAACACCGGGGAGCTGTTTTTT
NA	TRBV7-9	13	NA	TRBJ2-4	CASSRGEENIQYF	TGTGCCAGCAGCCGAGGGGAAGAAAACATTCAGTACTTC
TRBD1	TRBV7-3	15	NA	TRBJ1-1	CASSFQGQTNTEAFF	TGTGCCAGCAGCTTTCAGGGACAGACGAACACTGAAGCTTTCTTT
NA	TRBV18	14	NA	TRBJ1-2	CASSPPGRPFGYTF	TGTGCCAGCTCACCGCCCGGCAGGCCTTTTGGCTACACCTTC
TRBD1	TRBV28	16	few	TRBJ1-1	CASSLDRGSMNTEAFF	TGTGCCAGCAGTTTAGACAGGGGGTCCATGAACACTGAAGCTTTCTTT
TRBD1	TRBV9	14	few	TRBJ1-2	CASSVFETGYGYTF	TGTGCCAGCAGCGTATTTGAGACAGGGTACGGCTACACCTTC
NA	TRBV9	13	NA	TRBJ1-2	CASRATANYGYTF	TGTGCCAGCAGGGCGACTGCAAACTATGGCTACACCTTC
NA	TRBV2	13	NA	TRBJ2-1	CATRGRTYNEQFF	TGTGCCACCCGGGGTCGAACCTACAATGAGCAGTTCTTC
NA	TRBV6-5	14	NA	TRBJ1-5	CASRADNSNQPQHF	TGTGCCAGCAGGGCAGATAATAGCAATCAGCCCCAGCATTTT
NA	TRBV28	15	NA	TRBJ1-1	CASSSPGQGASEAFF	TGTGCCAGCAGTTCGCCAGGACAAGGAGCCTCCGAAGCTTTCTTT
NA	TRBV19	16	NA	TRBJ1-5	CASSMGRGHRDQPQHF	TGTGCCAGTAGTATGGGCAGGGGACATCGTGATCAGCCCCAGCATTTT
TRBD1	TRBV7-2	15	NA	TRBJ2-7	CASSLAGTAYYEQYF	TGTGCCAGCAGCTTAGCGGGGACAGCCTACTACGAGCAGTACTTC
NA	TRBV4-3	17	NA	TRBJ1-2	CASSQDRPGGIIYGYTF	TGCGCCAGCAGCCAAGACCGCCCCGGCGGAATCATCTATGGCTACACCTTC
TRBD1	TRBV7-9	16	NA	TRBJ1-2	CASSLGGTGANYGYTF	TGTGCCAGCAGCTTAGGTGGGACAGGGGCTAACTATGGCTACACCTTC
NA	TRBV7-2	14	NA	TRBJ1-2	CASSLQSGRDGYTF	TGTGCCAGCAGCCTACAATCAGGGCGGGATGGCTACACCTTC
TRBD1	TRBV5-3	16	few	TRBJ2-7	CARSWIPGQGSGEQYF	TGTGCCAGAAGCTGGATCCCGGGACAGGGAAGCGGCGAGCAGTACTTC
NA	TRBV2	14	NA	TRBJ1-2	CASRDRRGDGGYTF	TGTGCCAGCAGGGATCGAAGGGGTGACGGTGGCTACACCTTC
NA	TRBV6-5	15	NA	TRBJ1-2	CASSSWGGLDYGYTF	TGTGCCAGCAGTTCCTGGGGGGGCTTGGACTATGGCTACACCTTC
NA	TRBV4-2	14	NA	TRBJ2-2	CASSQGLDTGELFF	TGTGCCAGCAGCCAAGGACTAGACACCGGGGAGCTGTTTTTT
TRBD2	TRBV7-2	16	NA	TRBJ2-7	CASSLGGLALSSEQYF	TGTGCCAGCAGCTTAGGCGGACTAGCGCTCTCCTCCGAGCAGTACTTC
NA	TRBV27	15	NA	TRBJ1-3	CASSPLDTSGNTIYF	TGTGCCAGCAGTCCCTTGGACACTTCTGGAAACACCATATATTTT
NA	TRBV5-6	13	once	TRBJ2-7	CASSLESSYEQYF	TGTGCCAGCAGCTTGGAGAGTTCCTACGAGCAGTACTTC
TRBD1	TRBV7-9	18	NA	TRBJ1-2	CASSLRGQGLLANYGYTF	TGTGCCAGCAGCTTACGTGGACAGGGACTTCTAGCTAACTATGGCTACACCTTC
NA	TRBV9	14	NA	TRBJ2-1	CASSPDTGYNEQFF	TGTGCCAGCAGTCCCGACACCGGCTACAATGAGCAGTTCTTC
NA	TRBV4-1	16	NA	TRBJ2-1	CASGRGRPLSYNEQFF	TGCGCCAGCGGGAGAGGGCGCCCCCTCTCCTACAATGAGCAGTTCTTC
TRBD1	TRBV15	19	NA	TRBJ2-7	CATSRDLRRVGQGTYEQYF	TGTGCCACCAGCAGAGATCTAAGGCGGGTAGGACAGGGGACCTACGAGCAGTACTTC
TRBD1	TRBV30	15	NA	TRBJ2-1	CAWNRDRLSRGALFF	TGTGCCTGGAACAGGGACAGGCTATCCCGAGGGGCTCTGTTCTTC
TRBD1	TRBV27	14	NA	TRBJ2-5	CASSLGQGSETQYF	TGTGCCAGCAGTCTAGGACAGGGATCGGAGACCCAGTACTTC
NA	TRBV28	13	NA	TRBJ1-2	CASSFKQTYGYTF	TGTGCCAGCAGTTTCAAACAGACTTATGGCTACACCTTC
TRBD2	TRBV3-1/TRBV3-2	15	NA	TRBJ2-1	CASSPQTSGGFEQFF	TGTGCCAGCAGCCCGCAGACTAGCGGGGGGTTTGAGCAGTTCTTC